These T cell receptor beta chains were read from a single sample in a study of radiotherapy plus CTLA-4 blockade in lung cancer. Measured with immunoSEQ multiplex PCR; TCRdb has only the in-frame clones, and not every one. The sample includes more than 50,000 clones, approximately 76% of them seen just once. This specimen consisted of peripheral blood, obtained from a patient treated with radiotherapy plus ipilimumab. All receptors come from a human donor with non-small cell lung cancer who had a complete response to radiotherapy plus ipilimumab. Each CDR3 is given with its conserved first and last residue. The order of the fields is J gene, CDR3 length, clone size, D gene, V gene, CDR3 DNA, CDR3 protein. D genes are given only for firm matches. Clone size is shown for a subset of rows, as once, few, many or a class of expanded clone.

TRBJ2-5	14	-	-	TRBV30	TGTGCCTGGAGTGTACCTGGGCGGGAAAAGACCCAGTACTTC	CAWSVPGREKTQYF
TRBJ1-5	18	-	-	TRBV18	TGTGCCAGCTCACCCGGAAACTACCTTCCCTATAGCAATCAGCCCCAGCATTTT	CASSPGNYLPYSNQPQHF
TRBJ1-6	14	-	-	TRBV6-1	TGTGCCAGCAGTGCACAGGGATCTGGATCACCCCTCCACTTT	CASSAQGSGSPLHF
TRBJ1-2	13	few	TRBD1	TRBV6-6	TGTGCCAGCAGTCCAGGGGGTAACTATGGCTACACCTTC	CASSPGGNYGYTF
TRBJ1-3	15	-	TRBD1	TRBV6-6	TGTGCCAGCAGCCCCAGCTGGACAGGGCCAAACACCATATATTTT	CASSPSWTGPNTIYF
TRBJ2-5	13	-	-	TRBV6-6	TGTGCCAGCTCTTCAGCGTACCAAGAGACCCAGTACTTC	CASSSAYQETQYF
TRBJ2-1	16	-	TRBD2	TRBV12-5	TGTGCTAGTGGTTTGGCAGCGGGGCGCTCCTACAATGAGCAGTTCTTC	CASGLAAGRSYNEQFF
TRBJ1-4	16	few	-	TRBV21-1	TGTGCCAGCGGGTCTAACGGGAGTCTAGGGGATGAAAAACTGTTTTTT	CASGSNGSLGDEKLFF
TRBJ2-7	15	-	TRBD1	TRBV4-1	TGCGCCAGCAGCCTTAGTCCCAGGGGGCTCGACGAGCAGTACTTC	CASSLSPRGLDEQYF
TRBJ2-7	15	-	TRBD1	TRBV27	TGTGCCAGCAGCACCCTCGGGACAGGGTCCTACGAGCAGTACTTC	CASSTLGTGSYEQYF
TRBJ1-2	14	-	-	TRBV6-5	TGTGCCAGCAGTTACGGGCGGGCGTACTATGGCTACACCTTC	CASSYGRAYYGYTF
TRBJ1-1	19	-	TRBD1	TRBV4-3	TGCGCCAGCAGCCAAGATACCCTCAATTCCGGGACAGGGCGCACTGAAGCTTTCTTT	CASSQDTLNSGTGRTEAFF
TRBJ1-5	15	-	TRBD1	TRBV6-6	TGTGCCAGCAGTGACCAGGGGGCGAGCAATCAGCCCCAGCATTTT	CASSDQGASNQPQHF
TRBJ1-4	20	few	TRBD1	TRBV12-5	TGTGCTAGTGGAAACGACAGGACAGGGACCCTCTTTGCCGCTAATGAAAAACTGTTTTTT	CASGNDRTGTLFAANEKLFF
TRBJ2-1	14	-	-	TRBV28	TGTGCCAGCAGTGGAGAGCTAGCCCCGCTTTTCCAGTTCTTC	CASSGELAPLFQFF
TRBJ1-3	14	-	-	TRBV15	TGTGCCACCAGCAGGCAGGGCTCTGGAAACACCATATATTTT	CATSRQGSGNTIYF
TRBJ2-3	15	-	TRBD2	TRBV6-6	TGTGCCAGCAACCCCCGGGGGGTGAGCACAGATACGCAGTATTTT	CASNPRGVSTDTQYF
TRBJ2-7	18	-	TRBD2	TRBV7-2	TGTGCCAGCAGCCCAAAGTTGTCGGGACTAGCAAGATCGTACGAGCAGTACTTC	CASSPKLSGLARSYEQYF
TRBJ1-4	14	-	-	TRBV27	TGTGCCAGCAAGCTACAGGGAACTAATGAAAAACTGTTTTTT	CASKLQGTNEKLFF
TRBJ1-6	18	-	TRBD1	TRBV6-1	TGTGCCAGCAGTGGCCGACAGGGCGGGTTCTCCTATAATTCACCCCTCCACTTT	CASSGRQGGFSYNSPLHF
TRBJ1-2	12	few	-	TRBV29-1	TGCAGCGGGGGAGAGCTAGCGGGTGGCTACACCTTC	CSGGELAGGYTF
TRBJ2-7	12	-	-	TRBV4-1	TGCGCCAGCAGCCAAGGTGGACTAGAGCAGTACTTC	CASSQGGLEQYF
TRBJ1-1	15	-	TRBD1	TRBV6-5	TGTGCCAGCAGTTCATCCGGGACAGGGGGCACTGAAGCTTTCTTT	CASSSSGTGGTEAFF
TRBJ1-5	16	-	TRBD1	TRBV19	TGTGCCAGTAGTCTCCAGGGGGGTGTTGGCAATCAGCCCCAGCATTTT	CASSLQGGVGNQPQHF
TRBJ1-1	14	once	-	TRBV7-2	TGTGCCAGCAGCTTAGATCGCGGTAGCACTGAAGCTTTCTTT	CASSLDRGSTEAFF